The clone carrying this TCR beta chain showed up many times. This CDR3 comprises 13 residues. The germline V gene encodes CDR1 MDHEN and CDR2 SYDVKM. With 2 bases removed from V and 0 bases from J, the gap between germline ends came to 4 bases. The TCR beta CDR3 regions underwent amplification using RNA transcripts as the source. RT-PCR in the first round (using the HTBI primer set) targeted the TCR CDR3. TCRdb itself ran the multiplex PCR reads through MiXCR, one entry per CDR3 protein. The sample contains 300,000 to 450,000 distinct CDR3 sequences, about 15% of which appear only once. The sample comes from a study of T cells in Graves' hyperthyroidism and ophthalmopathy.

Sequencing input: blood. This receptor was taken from a woman aged 18-35 years with Graves' hyperthyroidism that later progressed to Graves' ophthalmopathy. V and J are TRBV28 and TRBJ1-2; D uncertain. This CDR3 reads CASSLTANYGYTF. The CDR3 nucleotides read TGTGCCAGCAGTTTAACAGCTAACTATGGCTACACCTTC.